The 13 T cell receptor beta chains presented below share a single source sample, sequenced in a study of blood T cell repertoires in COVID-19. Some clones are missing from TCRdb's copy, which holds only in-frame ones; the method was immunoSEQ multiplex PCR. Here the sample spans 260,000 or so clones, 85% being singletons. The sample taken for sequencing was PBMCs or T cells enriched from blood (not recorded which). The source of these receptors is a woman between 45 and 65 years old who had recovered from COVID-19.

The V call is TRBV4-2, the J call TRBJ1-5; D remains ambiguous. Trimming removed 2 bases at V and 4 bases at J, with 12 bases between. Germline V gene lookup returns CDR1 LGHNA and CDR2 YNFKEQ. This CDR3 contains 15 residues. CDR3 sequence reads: CASSQNSAGNQPQHF. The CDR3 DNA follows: TGTGCCAGCAGCCAAAATTCAGCGGGAAATCAGCCCCAGCATTTT.

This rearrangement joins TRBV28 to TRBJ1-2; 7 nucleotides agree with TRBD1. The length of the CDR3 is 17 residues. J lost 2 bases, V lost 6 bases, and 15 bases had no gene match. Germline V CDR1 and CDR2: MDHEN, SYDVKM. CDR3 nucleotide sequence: TGTGCCAGCAGAACAAATGAGATCAGGGGGTCCAACTATGGCTACACCTTC. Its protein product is CASRTNEIRGSNYGYTF.

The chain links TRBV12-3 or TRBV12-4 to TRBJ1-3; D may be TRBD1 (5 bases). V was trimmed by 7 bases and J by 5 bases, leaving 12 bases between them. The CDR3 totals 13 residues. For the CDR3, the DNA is TGTGCCAGCAAGGGGCAGGGAAGAAACACCATATATTTT. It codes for CASKGQGRNTIYF.

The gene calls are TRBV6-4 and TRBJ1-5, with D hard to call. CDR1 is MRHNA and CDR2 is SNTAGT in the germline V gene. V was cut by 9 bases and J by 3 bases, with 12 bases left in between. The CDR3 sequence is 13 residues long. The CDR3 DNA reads TGTGCCAGTCCACGGCGGCTCAATCAGCCCCAGCATTTT. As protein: CASPRRLNQPQHF.

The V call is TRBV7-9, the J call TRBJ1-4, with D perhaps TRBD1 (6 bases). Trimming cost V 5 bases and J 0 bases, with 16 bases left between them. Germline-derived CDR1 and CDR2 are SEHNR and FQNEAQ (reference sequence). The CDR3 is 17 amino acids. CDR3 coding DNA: TGTGCCAGCAGCATTCTCCGGGACACCGCAACTAATGAAAAACTGTTTTTT. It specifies CASSILRDTATNEKLFF.

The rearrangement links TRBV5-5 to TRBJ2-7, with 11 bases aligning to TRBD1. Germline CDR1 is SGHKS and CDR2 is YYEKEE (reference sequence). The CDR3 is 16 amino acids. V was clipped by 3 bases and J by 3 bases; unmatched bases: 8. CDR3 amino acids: CASSSDRGRIFYEQYF. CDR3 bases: TGTGCCAGCAGCTCGGACAGGGGGCGCATCTTCTACGAGCAGTACTTC.

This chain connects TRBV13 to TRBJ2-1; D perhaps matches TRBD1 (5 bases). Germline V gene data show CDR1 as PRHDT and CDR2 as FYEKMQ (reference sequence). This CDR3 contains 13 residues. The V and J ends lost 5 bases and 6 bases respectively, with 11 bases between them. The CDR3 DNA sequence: TGTGCCAGCAGCGCGCCCGACAGCAATGAGCAGTTCTTC. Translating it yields CASSAPDSNEQFF.

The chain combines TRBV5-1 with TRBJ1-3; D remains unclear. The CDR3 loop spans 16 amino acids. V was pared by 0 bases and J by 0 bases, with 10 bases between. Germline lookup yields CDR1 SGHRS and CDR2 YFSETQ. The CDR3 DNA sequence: TGCGCCAGCAGCTTGGAGGGCGGGAGCTCTGGAAACACCATATATTTT. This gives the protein CASSLEGGSSGNTIYF.

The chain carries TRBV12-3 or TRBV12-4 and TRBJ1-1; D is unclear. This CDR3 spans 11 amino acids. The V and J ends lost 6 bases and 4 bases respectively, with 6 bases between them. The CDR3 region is CASSRRTEAFF. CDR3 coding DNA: TGTGCCAGCAGCCGTCGCACTGAAGCTTTCTTT.

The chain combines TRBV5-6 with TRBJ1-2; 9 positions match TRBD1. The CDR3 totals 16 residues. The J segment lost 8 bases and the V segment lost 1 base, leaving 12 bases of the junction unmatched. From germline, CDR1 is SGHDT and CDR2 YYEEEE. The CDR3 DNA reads TGTGCCAGCAGCTTGTTCAACTGGGACAGGGAACGGGGCTACACCTTC. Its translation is CASSLFNWDRERGYTF. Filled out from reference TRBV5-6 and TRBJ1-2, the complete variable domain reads DAGVTQSPTHLIKTRGQQVTLRCSPKSGHDTVSWYQQALGQGPQFIFQYYEEEERQRGNFPDRFSGHQFPNYSSELNVNALLLGDSALYLCASSLFNWDRERGYTFGSGTRLTVV.

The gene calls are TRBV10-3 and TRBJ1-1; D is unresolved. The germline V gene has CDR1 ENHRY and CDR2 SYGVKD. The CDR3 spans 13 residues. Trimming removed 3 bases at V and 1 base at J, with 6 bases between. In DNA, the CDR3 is TGTGCCATCAGTGACAGGAAGAACACTGAAGCTTTCTTT. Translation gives CAISDRKNTEAFF.

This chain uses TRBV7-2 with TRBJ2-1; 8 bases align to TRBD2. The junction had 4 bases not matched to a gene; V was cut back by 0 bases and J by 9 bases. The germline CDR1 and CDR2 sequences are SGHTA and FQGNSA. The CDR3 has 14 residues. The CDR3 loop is CASSLASGDFEQFF. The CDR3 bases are TGTGCCAGCAGCTTAGCTAGCGGGGATTTTGAGCAGTTCTTC.

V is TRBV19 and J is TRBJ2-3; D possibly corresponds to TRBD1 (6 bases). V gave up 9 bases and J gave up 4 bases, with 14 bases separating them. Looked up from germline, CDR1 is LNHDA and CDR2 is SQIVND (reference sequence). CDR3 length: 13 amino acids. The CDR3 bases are TGTGCCAGCGCCCAGGGGTGGGCAGATACGCAGTATTTT. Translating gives CASAQGWADTQYF.